This paragraph covers one TCR beta chain sequence. Its specificity is unknown. This entry is derived from a study of Ad26.COV2.S vaccination and SARS-CoV-2 variants. Study-level results: Substantial breadth was reportedly displayed by spike-specific CD8+ and CD4+ T cell responses after vaccination. People who got the vaccine or the placebo had similar non-spike TCR breadth.

The CDR3 loop spans 14 amino acids. With V trimmed by 6 bases and J by 7 bases, 6 bases remained unmatched. Germline CDR1 and CDR2: SNHLY and FYNNEI. The table came from immunoSEQ multiplex PCR; TCRdb's copy has only in-frame clones and leaves some out. The repertoire holds about 350,000 clones, with around 92% as singletons. The rearrangement links TRBV2 to TRBJ1-6, with 7 bases lining up with TRBD1. The specimen comprised peripheral blood, sampled after recovery from COVID-19. This TCR was recovered from a human donor who had recovered from COVID-19. CDR3 sequence (DNA): TGTGCCAGCAGCGGGACAGTCCCAAATTCACCCCTCCACTTT. This encodes CASSGTVPNSPLHF.